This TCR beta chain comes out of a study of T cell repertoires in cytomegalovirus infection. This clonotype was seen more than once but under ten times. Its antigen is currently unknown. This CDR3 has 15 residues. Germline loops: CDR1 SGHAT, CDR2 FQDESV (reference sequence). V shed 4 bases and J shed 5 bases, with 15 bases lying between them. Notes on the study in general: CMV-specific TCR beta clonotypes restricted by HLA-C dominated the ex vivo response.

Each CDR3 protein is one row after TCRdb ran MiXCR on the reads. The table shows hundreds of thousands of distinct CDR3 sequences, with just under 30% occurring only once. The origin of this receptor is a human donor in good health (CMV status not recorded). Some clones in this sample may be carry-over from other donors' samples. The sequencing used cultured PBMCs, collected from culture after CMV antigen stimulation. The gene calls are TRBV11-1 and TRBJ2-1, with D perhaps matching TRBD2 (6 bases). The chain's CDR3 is CASSSTAGRHNEQFF. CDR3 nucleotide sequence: TGTGCCAGCAGCTCCACCGCGGGAAGGCACAATGAGCAGTTCTTC.